Below, one T cell receptor beta chain is given with its context. This sample was taken from a study of CD8 T cells in Susac syndrome. The V end lost 1 base, the J end lost 0 bases, and 12 bases lay between the germline ends. The CDR3 totals 16 residues. Germline CDR1 SGHNT, CDR2 YENEEA. Sequencing of TCR beta was carried out in blood CD8+ and CD4+ T cells. TEMRA cells were FACS-enriched, while CD8+ and CD4+ T cells were negatively isolated. Random hexamers were used to reverse transcribe the RNA input (about 0.5 to 1 ug). In TCRdb, the immunoSEQ multiplex PCR reads were re-called with MiXCR into one record per CDR3 protein. The sample contains over 100,000 distinct CDR3 sequences, roughly 97% of which appear only once.

This TCR was sampled from a human donor in good health. Sequencing was carried out using CD4+ T cells from PBMCs. The rearrangement links TRBV11-3 to TRBJ2-5, with unresolved D. The CDR3 protein is CASSLVAPGHQETQYF. In DNA, the CDR3 is TGTGCCAGCAGCTTAGTGGCTCCAGGCCACCAAGAGACCCAGTACTTC.